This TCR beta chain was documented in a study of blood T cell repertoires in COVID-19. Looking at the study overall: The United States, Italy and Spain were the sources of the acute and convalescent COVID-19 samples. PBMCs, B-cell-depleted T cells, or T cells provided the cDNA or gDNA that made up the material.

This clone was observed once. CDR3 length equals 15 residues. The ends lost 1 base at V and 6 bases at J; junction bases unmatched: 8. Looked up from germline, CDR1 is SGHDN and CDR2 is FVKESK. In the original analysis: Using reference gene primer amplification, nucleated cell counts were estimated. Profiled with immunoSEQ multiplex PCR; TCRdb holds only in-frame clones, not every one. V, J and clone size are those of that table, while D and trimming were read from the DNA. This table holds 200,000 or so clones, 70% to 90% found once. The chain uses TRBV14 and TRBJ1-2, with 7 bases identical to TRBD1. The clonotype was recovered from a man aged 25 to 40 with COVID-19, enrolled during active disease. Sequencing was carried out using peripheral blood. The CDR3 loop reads CASSQGDSYFHGYTF. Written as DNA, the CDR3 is TGTGCCAGCAGCCAAGGGGACAGCTACTTTCATGGCTACACCTTC.